The TCR beta chain described here comes from a study of brain T cells in children with intractable seizures. Clones were sequenced by immunoSEQ multiplex PCR, and TCRdb holds only the in-frame ones, with some missing. The repertoire consists of about 64,000 clones, with about 96% occurring once and the leading ten covering 0.38%. Looked up from germline, CDR1 is MGHRA and CDR2 is YSYEKL. V was cut by 6 bases and J by 0 bases, with 13 bases left in between. The CDR3 is 15 residues long. Broader study findings: HCMV serostatus was not known, and viral specificity came from CDR3 similarity only.

To note about this clone: Its antigen is undetermined.

Sequencing was performed on peripheral blood, taken at surgery. The rearrangement joins TRBV4-1 to TRBJ2-3, with D possibly TRBD2 on 7 matching bases. The sequence came from a boy under two years old with focal cortical dysplasia and intractable seizures. The CDR3, as DNA: TGCGCCAGCAGAGAACCGGGGGGCAGCACAGATACGCAGTATTTT. Protein sequence: CASREPGGSTDTQYF.